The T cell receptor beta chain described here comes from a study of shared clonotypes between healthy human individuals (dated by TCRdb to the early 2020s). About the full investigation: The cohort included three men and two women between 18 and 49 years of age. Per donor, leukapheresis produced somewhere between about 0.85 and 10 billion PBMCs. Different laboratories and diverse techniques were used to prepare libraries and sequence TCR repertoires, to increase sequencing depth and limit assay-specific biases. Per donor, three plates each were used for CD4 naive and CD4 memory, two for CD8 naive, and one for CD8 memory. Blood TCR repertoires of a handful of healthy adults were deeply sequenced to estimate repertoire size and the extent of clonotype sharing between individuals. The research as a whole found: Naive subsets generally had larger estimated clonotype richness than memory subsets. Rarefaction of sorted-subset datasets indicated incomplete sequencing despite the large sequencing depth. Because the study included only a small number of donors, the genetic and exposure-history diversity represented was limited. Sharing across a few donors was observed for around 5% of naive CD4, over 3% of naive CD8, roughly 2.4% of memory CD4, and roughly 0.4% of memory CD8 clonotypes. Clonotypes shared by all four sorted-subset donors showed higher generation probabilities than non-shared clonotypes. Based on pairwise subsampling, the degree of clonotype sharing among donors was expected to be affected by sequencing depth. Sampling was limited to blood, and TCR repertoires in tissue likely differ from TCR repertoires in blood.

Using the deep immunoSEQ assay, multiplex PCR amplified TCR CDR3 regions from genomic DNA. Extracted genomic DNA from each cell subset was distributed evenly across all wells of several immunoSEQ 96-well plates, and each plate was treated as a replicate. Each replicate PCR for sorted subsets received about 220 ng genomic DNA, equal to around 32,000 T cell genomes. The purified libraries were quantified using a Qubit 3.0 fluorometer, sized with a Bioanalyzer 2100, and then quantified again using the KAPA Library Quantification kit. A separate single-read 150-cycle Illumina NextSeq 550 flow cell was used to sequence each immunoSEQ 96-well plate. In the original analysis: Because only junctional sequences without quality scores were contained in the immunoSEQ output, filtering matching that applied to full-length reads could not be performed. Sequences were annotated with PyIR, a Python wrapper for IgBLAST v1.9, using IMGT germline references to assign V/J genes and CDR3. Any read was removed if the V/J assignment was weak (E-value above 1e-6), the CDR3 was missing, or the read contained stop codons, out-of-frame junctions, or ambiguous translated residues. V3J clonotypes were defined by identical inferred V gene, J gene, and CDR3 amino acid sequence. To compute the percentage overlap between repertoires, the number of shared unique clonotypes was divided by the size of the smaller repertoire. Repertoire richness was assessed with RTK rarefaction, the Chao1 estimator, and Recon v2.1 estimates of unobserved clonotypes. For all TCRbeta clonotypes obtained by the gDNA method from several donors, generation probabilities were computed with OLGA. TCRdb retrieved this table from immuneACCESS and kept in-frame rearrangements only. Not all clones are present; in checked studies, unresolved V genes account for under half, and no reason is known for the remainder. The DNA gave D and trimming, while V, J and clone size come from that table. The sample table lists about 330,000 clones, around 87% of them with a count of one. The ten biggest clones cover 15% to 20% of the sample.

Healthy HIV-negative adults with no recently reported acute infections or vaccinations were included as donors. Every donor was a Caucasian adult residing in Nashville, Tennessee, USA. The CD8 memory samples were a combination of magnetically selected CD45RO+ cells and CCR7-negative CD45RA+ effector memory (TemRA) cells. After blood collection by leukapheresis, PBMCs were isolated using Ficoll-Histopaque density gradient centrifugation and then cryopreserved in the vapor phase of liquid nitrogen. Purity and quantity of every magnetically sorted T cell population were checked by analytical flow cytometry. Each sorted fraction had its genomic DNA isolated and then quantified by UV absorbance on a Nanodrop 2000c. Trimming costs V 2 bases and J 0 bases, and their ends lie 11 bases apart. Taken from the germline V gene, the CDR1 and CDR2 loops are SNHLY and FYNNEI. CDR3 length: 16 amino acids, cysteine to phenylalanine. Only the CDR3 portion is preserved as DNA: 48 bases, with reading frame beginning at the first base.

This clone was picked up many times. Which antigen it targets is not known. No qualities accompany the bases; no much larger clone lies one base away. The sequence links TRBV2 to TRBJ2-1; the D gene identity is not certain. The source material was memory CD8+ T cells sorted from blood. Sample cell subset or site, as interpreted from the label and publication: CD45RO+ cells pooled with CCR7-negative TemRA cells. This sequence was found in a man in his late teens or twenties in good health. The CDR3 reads CASSETVTNSYNEQFF. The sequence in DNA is TGTGCCAGCAGTGAAACGGTCACCAACTCCTACAATGAGCAGTTCTTC.